The next 18 T cell receptor beta chains were all read from a single sample in a study of beta chain features in type 1 diabetes. Whole-study results and caveats: In every one of the four CD4+ subsets, TCRB CDR3s were moderately but significantly shorter in Type 1 diabetes patients.

Every isolated RNA sample was fully reverse transcribed, so sequencing captured expressed TCRB transcripts. TCRdb keeps only in-frame clones here, not all; method: immunoSEQ multiplex PCR. This table has roughly 340,000 clones, approximately 15% appearing once. These receptors lack a known antigen. Sequenced sample: naive CD4+ T cells from blood. These receptor sequences come from a woman aged 18-30 years with type 1 diabetes.

This chain connects TRBV30 to TRBJ1-1, with 7 bases matching TRBD1. The CDR3 covers 12 residues. V shed 3 bases, J shed 5 bases, and the junction held 3 bases outside the gene matches. From germline, CDR1 is GTSNPN and CDR2 SVGIG (reference sequence). CDR3 in DNA: TGTGCCTGGAGCACAGGGGTGACTGAAGCTTTCTTT. It translates to CAWSTGVTEAFF. Using reference TRBV30 and TRBJ1-1 for the parts outside the CDR3, the full variable domain is SQTIHQWPATLVQPVGSPLSLECTVEGTSNPNLYWYRQAAGRGLQLLFYSVGIGQISSEVPQNLSASRPQDRQFILSSKKLLLSDSGFYLCAWSTGVTEAFFGQGTRLTVV.

Only a few counts were recorded for this clone. V is TRBV7-2 and J is TRBJ2-1; 12 nucleotides agree with TRBD2. Germline lookup yields CDR1 SGHTA and CDR2 FQGNSA. After removal of 4 bases from V and 0 bases from J, the junction contained 4 bases not matched to a gene. CDR3 size: 17 residues. The CDR3 coding sequence is TGTGCCAGCAGCTCGCCGACTAGCGGGGGCTCCTACAATGAGCAGTTCTTC. Amino acids: CASSSPTSGGSYNEQFF. Drawing the rest from reference TRBV7-2 and TRBJ2-1, the complete variable domain is GAGVSQSPSNKVTEKGKDVELRCDPISGHTALYWYRQSLGQGLEFLIYFQGNSAPDKSGLPSDRFSAERTGGSVSTLTIQRTQQEDSAVYLCASSSPTSGGSYNEQFFGPGTRLTVL.

This clone was observed at least ten times. The rearrangement links TRBV4-2 to TRBJ2-1, with 11 bases that match TRBD2. The V and J ends lost 3 bases and 6 bases, in that order; junction bases with no gene match: 4. CDR3 length: 15 amino acids. CDR1 is LGHNA, CDR2 YNFKEQ, per germline. This chain's CDR3 is CASSQRTSGLNEQFF. The CDR3 coding sequence is TGTGCCAGCAGCCAGAGGACTAGCGGGCTCAATGAGCAGTTCTTC.

In this sample, this clone turned up a few times. V gene TRBV4-3 combines with J gene TRBJ1-5; 7 positions match TRBD1. The CDR3 is 15 amino acids. The germline V gene has CDR1 LGHNA and CDR2 YSLEER. With 1 base clipped from V and 4 bases from J, the junction kept 4 bases outside the gene matches. The CDR3, as DNA: TGCGCCAGCAGCCAAGGGTCGACAGGGAATCAGCCCCAGCATTTT. It encodes CASSQGSTGNQPQHF.

V gene TRBV5-4 combines with J gene TRBJ2-1, with TRBD2 identical over 7 bases. In germline, CDR1 is SGHNT, CDR2 YYREEE (reference sequence). Trimming at V came to 0 bases and at J to 6 bases, leaving 9 bases not matched to a gene. The CDR3 is 16 residues long. The CDR3 DNA reads as TGTGCCAGCAGCTTGGCGACTAGCCTAAGAACCAATGAGCAGTTCTTC. Protein sequence: CASSLATSLRTNEQFF.

J is TRBJ2-1 and V is TRBV27; 8 nucleotides agree with TRBD1. Per the germline V gene, CDR1 is MNHEY and CDR2 is SMNVEV (reference sequence). The trim removed 0 bases at V and 8 bases at J, leaving 9 bases unmatched. This CDR3 is built from 16 residues. The CDR3 DNA follows: TGTGCCAGCAGTTTATCGGGACAGGCCCCTTTGCATGAGCAGTTCTTC. Translation: CASSLSGQAPLHEQFF.

This clone has just a few counts. The J gene is TRBJ1-1, the V gene TRBV7-9, with D possibly being TRBD1 (6 bases). Looked up from germline, CDR1 is SEHNR and CDR2 is FQNEAQ (reference sequence). Trimming pared 5 bases from V and 0 bases from J, leaving 16 bases between. The CDR3 has 16 residues. CDR3 in DNA: TGTGCCAGCAGCGACACCTACAGGGCCATGAACACTGAAGCTTTCTTT. It is translated as CASSDTYRAMNTEAFF.

V usage is TRBV14 and J usage is TRBJ2-2; 7 nucleotides align to TRBD2. J was trimmed by 7 bases and V by 4 bases; bases with no gene match: 6. Per the germline V gene, CDR1 is SGHDN and CDR2 is FVKESK. The CDR3 is 14 amino acids. In DNA form, the CDR3 reads TGTGCCAGCAGCCCCGGAGCGGGATACGGGGAGCTGTTTTTT. Residues: CASSPGAGYGELFF.

The V gene is TRBV28, the J gene TRBJ2-7; 9 bases line up with TRBD1. J lost 0 bases, V lost 5 bases, and 8 bases had no gene match. Germline V gene sequence: CDR1 MDHEN, CDR2 SYDVKM. The CDR3 sequence is 16 residues long. CDR3: CASSTRDRDSSYEQYF. The CDR3 DNA is TGTGCCAGCAGTACCCGGGACAGGGATTCCTCCTACGAGCAGTACTTC.

This chain links TRBV11-3 with TRBJ2-2, with D possibly being TRBD2 (5 bases). This CDR3 contains 15 residues. Trimming removed 3 bases at V and 5 bases at J, with 13 bases between. Germline CDR1 reads SGHNT; CDR2 reads YENEEA. The DNA for the CDR3 is TGTGCCAGCAGCTTCGGGAACATTAGGACCGGGGAGCTGTTTTTT. Its protein product is CASSFGNIRTGELFF.

The rearrangement uses TRBV6-1 and TRBJ2-7, with 7 bases identical to TRBD1. Germline loops: CDR1 MNHNS, CDR2 SASEGT. V shed 3 bases and J 2 bases; nucleotides not matched to a gene: 7. The CDR3 loop spans 15 amino acids. The DNA for the CDR3 is TGTGCCAGCAGTGAGATAGACAGGGCGGCCTACGAGCAGTACGTC. Amino acids: CASSEIDRAAYEQYV.

V and J are TRBV18 and TRBJ2-5, with no clear D. Germline values: CDR1 KGHSH, CDR2 LQKENI. The CDR3 loop spans 14 amino acids. V shed 6 bases and J shed 0 bases, with 11 bases lying between them. In DNA form, the CDR3 reads TGTGCCAGCTCCTCCTCCGGGTACCAAGAGACCCAGTACTTC. Residues: CASSSSGYQETQYF. The full variable domain, rest sourced from reference TRBV18 and TRBJ2-5, is NAGVMQNPRHLVRRRGQEARLRCSPMKGHSHVYWYRQLPEEGLKFMVYLQKENIIDESGMPKERFSAEFPKEGPSILRIQQVVRGDSAAYFCASSSSGYQETQYFGPGTRLLVL.

The chain uses TRBV30 and TRBJ2-3, with 11 bases fitting TRBD2. Germline assignment: CDR1 GTSNPN and CDR2 SVGIG (reference sequence). The CDR3 is 14 amino acids. V dropped 5 bases and J dropped 4; count of bases not matched to a gene: 5. For the CDR3, the DNA is TGTGCCTGGGGACCGGGACTAGCGGCAGATACGCAGTATTTT. Its translation: CAWGPGLAADTQYF.

This clone has just a few counts. V usage is TRBV28 and J usage is TRBJ2-5; 8 bases are shared with TRBD2. Germline assignment: CDR1 MDHEN and CDR2 SYDVKM. With 6 bases clipped from V and 7 bases from J, the junction kept 10 bases outside the gene matches. This CDR3 region has 14 residues. In nucleotides, the CDR3 is TGTGCCAGCAGAACTAGCGGTGCCCTAGGGACCCAGTACTTC. Residues: CASRTSGALGTQYF. The full variable domain, with the rest looked up from reference TRBV28 and TRBJ2-5, is DVKVTQSSRYLVKRTGEKVFLECVQDMDHENMFWYRQDPGLGLRLIYFSYDVKMKEKGDIPEGYSVSREKKERFSLILESASTNQTSMYLCASRTSGALGTQYFGPGTRLLVL.

CDR3 protein: CAWSRGMVVGYTF. The CDR3 coding sequence is TGTGCCTGGAGTAGGGGAATGGTGGTCGGCTACACCTTC. The V call is TRBV30, the J call TRBJ1-2; D might be TRBD1 (5 bases). The CDR3 consists of 13 residues. Germline V gives CDR1 GTSNPN, CDR2 SVGIG (reference sequence). V lost 2 bases, J lost 8 bases, and 15 bases lay in between.

This clone was picked up a small number of times. The V and J genes are TRBV12-5 and TRBJ2-1; 9 nucleotides match TRBD2. After removal of 7 bases from V and 9 bases from J, the junction contained 13 bases not matched to a gene. Germline V gene data show CDR1 as LGHNT and CDR2 as FRNRAP. The CDR3 length is 15 residues. The DNA of the CDR3 is TGTGCTAGTGCCTCCCCGGGACTAGCAGGTGGTGAGCAGTTCTTC. It encodes CASASPGLAGGEQFF. The full variable domain, with the rest looked up from reference TRBV12-5 and TRBJ2-1, is DARVTQTPRHKVTEMGQEVTMRCQPILGHNTVFWYRQTMMQGLELLAYFRNRAPLDDSGMPKDRFSAEMPDATLATLKIQPSEPRDSAVYFCASASPGLAGGEQFFGPGTRLTVL.

This clone was counted only a few times. The chain joins TRBV7-3 to TRBJ2-1; 11 nucleotides align to TRBD2. The CDR3 is 14 residues long. CDR1 and CDR2 (germline): SGHTA, FQGTGA. Losses at the gene ends were 4 bases for V and 6 bases for J; bases not matched to a gene: 2. This CDR3 reads CASSYGTSGNEQFF. The CDR3 region has the DNA TGTGCCAGCAGCTACGGGACTAGCGGCAATGAGCAGTTCTTC. Using reference TRBV7-3 and TRBJ2-1 for the parts outside the CDR3, the full variable domain is GAGVSQTPSNKVTEKGKYVELRCDPISGHTALYWYRQSLGQGPEFLIYFQGTGAADDSGLPNDRFFAVRPEGSVSTLKIQRTERGDSAVYLCASSYGTSGNEQFFGPGTRLTVL.

The rearrangement links TRBV29-1 to TRBJ2-3; TRBD2 agrees at 8 bases. Per the germline V gene, CDR1 is SQVTM and CDR2 is ANQGSEA. This CDR3 is built from 14 residues. The junction had 8 bases not matched to a gene; V was cut back by 3 bases and J by 6 bases. The CDR3 region has the DNA TGCAGCGTTGAGCTAGCGGGTACCCCGGATACGCAGTATTTT. Translating gives CSVELAGTPDTQYF.